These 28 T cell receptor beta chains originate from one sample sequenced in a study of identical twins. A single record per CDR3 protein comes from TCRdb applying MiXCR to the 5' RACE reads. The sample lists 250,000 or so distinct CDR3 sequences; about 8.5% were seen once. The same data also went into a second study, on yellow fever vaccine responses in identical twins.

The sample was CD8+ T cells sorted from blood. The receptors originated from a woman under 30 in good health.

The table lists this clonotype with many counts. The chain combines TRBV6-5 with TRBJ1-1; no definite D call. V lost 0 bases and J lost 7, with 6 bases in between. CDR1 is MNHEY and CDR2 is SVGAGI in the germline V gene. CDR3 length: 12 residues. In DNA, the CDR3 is TGTGCCAGCAGTTACTCTGGTGGTGAAGCTTTCTTT. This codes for CASSYSGGEAFF.

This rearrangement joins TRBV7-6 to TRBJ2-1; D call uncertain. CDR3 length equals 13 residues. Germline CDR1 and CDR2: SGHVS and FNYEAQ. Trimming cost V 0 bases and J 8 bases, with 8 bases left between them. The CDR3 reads CASSLAVLDEQFF. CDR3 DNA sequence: TGTGCCAGCAGCTTAGCGGTCTTGGATGAGCAGTTCTTC.

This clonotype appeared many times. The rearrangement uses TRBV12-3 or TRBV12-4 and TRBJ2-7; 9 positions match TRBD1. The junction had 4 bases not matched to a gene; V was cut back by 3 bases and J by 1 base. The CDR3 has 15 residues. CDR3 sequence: CASSLGTGLSYEQYF. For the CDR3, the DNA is TGTGCCAGCAGTTTGGGGACAGGGCTTTCCTACGAGCAGTACTTC.

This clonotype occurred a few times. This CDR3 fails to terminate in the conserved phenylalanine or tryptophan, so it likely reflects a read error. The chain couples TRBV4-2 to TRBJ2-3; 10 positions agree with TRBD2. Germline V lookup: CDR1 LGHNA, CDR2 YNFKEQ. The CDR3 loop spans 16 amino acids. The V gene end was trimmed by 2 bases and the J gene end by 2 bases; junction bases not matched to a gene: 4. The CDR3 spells CASSQRTSGDTDTQYL. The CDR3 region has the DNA TGTGCCAGCAGCCAAAGAACTAGCGGGGACACAGATACGCAGTATCTT.

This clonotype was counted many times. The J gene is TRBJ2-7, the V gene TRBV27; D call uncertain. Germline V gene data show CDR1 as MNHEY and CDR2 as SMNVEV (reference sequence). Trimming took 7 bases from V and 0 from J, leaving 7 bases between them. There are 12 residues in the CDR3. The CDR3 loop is CASTGNSYEQYF. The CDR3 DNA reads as TGTGCCAGCACTGGGAACTCCTACGAGCAGTACTTC.

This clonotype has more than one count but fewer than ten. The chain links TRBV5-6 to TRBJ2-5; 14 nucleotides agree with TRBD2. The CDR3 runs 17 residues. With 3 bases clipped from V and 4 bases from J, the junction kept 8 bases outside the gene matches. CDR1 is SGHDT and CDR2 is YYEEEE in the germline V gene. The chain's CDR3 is CASSWGPGLAGVETQYF. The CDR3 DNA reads TGTGCCAGCAGCTGGGGTCCGGGACTAGCGGGAGTAGAGACCCAGTACTTC.

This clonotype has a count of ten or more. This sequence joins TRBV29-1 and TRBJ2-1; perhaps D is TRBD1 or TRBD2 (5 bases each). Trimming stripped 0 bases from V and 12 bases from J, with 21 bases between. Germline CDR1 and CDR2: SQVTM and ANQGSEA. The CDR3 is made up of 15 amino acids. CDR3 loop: CSVEDYIRDPKGQFF. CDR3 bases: TGCAGCGTTGAAGATTATATTCGGGACCCAAAAGGGCAGTTCTTC.

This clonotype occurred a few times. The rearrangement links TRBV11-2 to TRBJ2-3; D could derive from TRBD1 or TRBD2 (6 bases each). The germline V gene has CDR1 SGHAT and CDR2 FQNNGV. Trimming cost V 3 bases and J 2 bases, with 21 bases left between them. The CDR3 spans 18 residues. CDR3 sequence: CASSFTLGGFRDTDTQYF. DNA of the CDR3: TGTGCCAGCAGCTTTACATTAGGGGGGTTTCGGGACACAGATACGCAGTATTTT.

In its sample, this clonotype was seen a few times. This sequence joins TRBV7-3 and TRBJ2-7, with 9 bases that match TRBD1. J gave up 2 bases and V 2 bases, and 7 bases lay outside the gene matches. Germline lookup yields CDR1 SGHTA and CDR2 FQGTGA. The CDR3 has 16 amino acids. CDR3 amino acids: CASSLPPGQGTYEQYF. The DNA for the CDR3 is TGTGCCAGCAGCTTACCGCCGGGACAGGGTACCTACGAGCAGTACTTC.

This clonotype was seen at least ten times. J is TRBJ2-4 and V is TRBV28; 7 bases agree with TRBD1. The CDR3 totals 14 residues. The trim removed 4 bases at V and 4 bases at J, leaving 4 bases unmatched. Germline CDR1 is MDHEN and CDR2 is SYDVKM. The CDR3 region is CASSSPTGKNIQYF. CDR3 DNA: TGTGCCAGCAGTTCCCCGACAGGGAAAAACATTCAGTACTTC.

CDR3 DNA: TGTGCCAGCAGTTACGATCAACTCAGCAATCAGCCCCAGCATTTT. It encodes CASSYDQLSNQPQHF. The rearrangement joins TRBV6-2 or TRBV6-3 to TRBJ1-5; D uncertain. The CDR3 is made up of 15 amino acids. From germline, CDR1 is MNHEY and CDR2 SVGEGT. Trimming pared 2 bases from V and 1 base from J, leaving 9 bases between.

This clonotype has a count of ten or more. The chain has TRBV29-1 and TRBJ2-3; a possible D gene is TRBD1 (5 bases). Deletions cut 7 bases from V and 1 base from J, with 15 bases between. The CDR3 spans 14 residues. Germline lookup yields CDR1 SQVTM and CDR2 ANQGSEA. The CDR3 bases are TGCAGCGCTGAGCAAACGACAGGCACAGATACGCAGTATTTT. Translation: CSAEQTTGTDTQYF.

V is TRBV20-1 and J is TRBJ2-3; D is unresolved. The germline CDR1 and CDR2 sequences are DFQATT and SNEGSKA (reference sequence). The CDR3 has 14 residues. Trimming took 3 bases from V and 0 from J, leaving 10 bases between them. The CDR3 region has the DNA TGCAGTGCTAGGGTAATGGACAGCACAGATACGCAGTATTTT. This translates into CSARVMDSTDTQYF.

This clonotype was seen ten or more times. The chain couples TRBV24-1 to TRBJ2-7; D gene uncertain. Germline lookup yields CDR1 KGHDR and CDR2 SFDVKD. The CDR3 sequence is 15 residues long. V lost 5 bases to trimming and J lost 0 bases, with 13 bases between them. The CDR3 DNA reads TGTGCCACCAGTGGAACGCATTCGAGCTCCTACGAGCAGTACTTC. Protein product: CATSGTHSSSYEQYF.

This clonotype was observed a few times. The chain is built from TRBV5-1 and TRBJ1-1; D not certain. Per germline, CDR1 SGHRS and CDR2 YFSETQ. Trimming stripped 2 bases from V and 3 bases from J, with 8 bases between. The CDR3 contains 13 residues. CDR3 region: CASSFGVDTEAFF. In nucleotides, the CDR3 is TGCGCCAGCAGCTTTGGGGTGGACACTGAAGCTTTCTTT.

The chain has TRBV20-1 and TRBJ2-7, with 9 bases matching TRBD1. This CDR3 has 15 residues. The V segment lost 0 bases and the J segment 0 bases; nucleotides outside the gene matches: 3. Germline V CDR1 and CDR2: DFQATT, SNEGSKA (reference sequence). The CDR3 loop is CSARDMTGGSYEQYF. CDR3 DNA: TGCAGTGCTAGAGATATGACAGGGGGCTCCTACGAGCAGTACTTC.

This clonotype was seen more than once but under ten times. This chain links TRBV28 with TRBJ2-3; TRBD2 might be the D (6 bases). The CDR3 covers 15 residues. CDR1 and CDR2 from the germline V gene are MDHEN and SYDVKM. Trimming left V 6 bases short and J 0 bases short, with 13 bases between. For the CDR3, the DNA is TGTGCCAGCAGCCTAGCGCCTCTAAGCACAGATACGCAGTATTTT. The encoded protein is CASSLAPLSTDTQYF.

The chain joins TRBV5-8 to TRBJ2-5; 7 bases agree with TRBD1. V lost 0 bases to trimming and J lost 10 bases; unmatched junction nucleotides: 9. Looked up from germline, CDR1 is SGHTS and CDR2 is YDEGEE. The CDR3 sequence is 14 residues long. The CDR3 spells CASSLEVLGGFQYF. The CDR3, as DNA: TGTGCCAGCAGCTTGGAGGTTTTAGGGGGCTTCCAGTACTTC.

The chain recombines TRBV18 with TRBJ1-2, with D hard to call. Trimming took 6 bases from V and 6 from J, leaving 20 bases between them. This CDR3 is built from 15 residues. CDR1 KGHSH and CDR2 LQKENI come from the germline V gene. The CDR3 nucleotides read TGTGCCAGCTCGAATATCACCCAGGCACGGGATGGCTACACCTTC. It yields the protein CASSNITQARDGYTF.

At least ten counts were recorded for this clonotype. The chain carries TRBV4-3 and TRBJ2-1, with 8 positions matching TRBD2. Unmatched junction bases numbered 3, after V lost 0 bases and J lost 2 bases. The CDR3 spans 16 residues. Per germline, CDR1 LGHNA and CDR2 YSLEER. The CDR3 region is CASSQDLGLAYNEQFF. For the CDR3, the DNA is TGCGCCAGCAGCCAAGATCTGGGACTAGCCTACAATGAGCAGTTCTTC.

The CDR3 is CASSANLAGGTGELFF. The CDR3 DNA reads TGTGCCAGCAGCGCTAATCTAGCGGGGGGCACCGGGGAGCTGTTTTTT. The chain couples TRBV9 to TRBJ2-2; 11 bases are a match to TRBD2. The CDR3 loop spans 16 amino acids. After removal of 3 bases from V and 4 bases from J, the junction contained 5 bases not matched to a gene. Germline CDR1 is SGDLS and CDR2 is YYNGEE.

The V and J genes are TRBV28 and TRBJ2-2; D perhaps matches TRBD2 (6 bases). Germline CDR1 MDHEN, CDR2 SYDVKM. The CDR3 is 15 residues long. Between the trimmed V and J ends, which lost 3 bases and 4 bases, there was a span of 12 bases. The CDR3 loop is CASSFGGFGTGELFF. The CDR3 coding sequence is TGTGCCAGCAGTTTTGGGGGGTTCGGCACCGGGGAGCTGTTTTTT.

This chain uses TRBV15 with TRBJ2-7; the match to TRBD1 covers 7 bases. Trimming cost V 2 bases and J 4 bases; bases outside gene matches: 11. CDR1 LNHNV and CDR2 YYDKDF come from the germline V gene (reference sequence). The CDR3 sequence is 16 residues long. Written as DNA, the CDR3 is TGTGCCACCAGCAGACCATGGACAGGCTCCGGGTACGAGCAGTACTTC. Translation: CATSRPWTGSGYEQYF.

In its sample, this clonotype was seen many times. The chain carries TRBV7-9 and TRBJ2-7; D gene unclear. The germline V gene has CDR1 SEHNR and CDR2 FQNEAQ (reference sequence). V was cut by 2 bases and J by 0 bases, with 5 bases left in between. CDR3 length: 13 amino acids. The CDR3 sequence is CASSLPASYEQYF. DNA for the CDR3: TGTGCCAGCAGCTTACCAGCCTCCTACGAGCAGTACTTC.

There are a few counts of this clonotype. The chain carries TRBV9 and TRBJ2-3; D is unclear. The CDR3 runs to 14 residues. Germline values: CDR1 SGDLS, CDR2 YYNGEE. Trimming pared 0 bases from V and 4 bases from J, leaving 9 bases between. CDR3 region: CASSVGGSPDTQYF. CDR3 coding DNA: TGTGCCAGCAGCGTAGGGGGTAGCCCAGATACGCAGTATTTT.

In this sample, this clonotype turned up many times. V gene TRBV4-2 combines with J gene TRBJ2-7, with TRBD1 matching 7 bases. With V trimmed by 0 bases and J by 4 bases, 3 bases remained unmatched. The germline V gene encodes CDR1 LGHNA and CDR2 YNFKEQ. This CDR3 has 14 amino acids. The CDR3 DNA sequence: TGTGCCAGCAGCCAAGAAAAGGGGGCTTACGAGCAGTACTTC. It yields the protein CASSQEKGAYEQYF.

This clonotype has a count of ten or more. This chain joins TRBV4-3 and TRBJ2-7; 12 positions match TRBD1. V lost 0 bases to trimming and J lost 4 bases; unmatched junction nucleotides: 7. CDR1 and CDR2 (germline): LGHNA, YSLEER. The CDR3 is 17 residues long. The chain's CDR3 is CASSQDAPGQGAYEQYF. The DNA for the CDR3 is TGCGCCAGCAGCCAAGATGCTCCGGGACAGGGGGCTTACGAGCAGTACTTC.

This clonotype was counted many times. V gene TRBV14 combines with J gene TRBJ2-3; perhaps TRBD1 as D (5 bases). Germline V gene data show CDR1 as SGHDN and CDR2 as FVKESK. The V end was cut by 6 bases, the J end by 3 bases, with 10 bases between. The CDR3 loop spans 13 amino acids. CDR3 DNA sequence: TGTGCCAGCAGACTGACAGCAACAGATACGCAGTATTTT. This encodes CASRLTATDTQYF.